This T cell receptor (beta chain) was profiled in a study of blood T cell repertoires in COVID-19. Study background: T cells, B-cell-depleted T cells, or PBMCs provided the cDNA or gDNA that served as material.

The assay was immunoSEQ multiplex PCR, and TCRdb's table has in-frame clones only and misses some. The data hold 200,000 to 300,000 clones, with approximately 83% observed a single time. The germline V gene encodes CDR1 SQVTM and CDR2 ANQGSEA. Losses at the gene ends were 3 bases for V and 4 bases for J; bases not matched to a gene: 5. This CDR3 region has 16 residues. Participants' reported clinical history set cohort assignment. The source of this sequence is a woman in her 40s with acute COVID-19. V is TRBV29-1 and J is TRBJ2-1; 14 bases align to TRBD2. Sequencing input: PBMCs or T cells enriched from blood (not recorded which). The CDR3 protein is CSVEGRLAGGYNEQFF. The CDR3 region has the DNA TGCAGCGTTGAGGGGAGACTAGCGGGAGGGTACAATGAGCAGTTCTTC.